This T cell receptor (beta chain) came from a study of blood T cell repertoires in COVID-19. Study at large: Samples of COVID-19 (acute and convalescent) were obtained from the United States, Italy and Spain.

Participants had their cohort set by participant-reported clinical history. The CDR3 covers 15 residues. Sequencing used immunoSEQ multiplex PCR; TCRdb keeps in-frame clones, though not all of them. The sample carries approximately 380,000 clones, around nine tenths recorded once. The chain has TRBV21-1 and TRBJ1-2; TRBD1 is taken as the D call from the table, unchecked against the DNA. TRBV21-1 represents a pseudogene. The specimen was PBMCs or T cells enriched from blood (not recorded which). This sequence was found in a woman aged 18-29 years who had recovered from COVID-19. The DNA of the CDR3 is TGTGCCAGCAGCTCAGGGACAGGGGTCAACTATGGCTACACCTTC. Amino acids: CASSSGTGVNYGYTF.